This T cell receptor (beta chain) is from a study of blood T cell repertoires in COVID-19. Looking at the study overall: The study drew acute and convalescent COVID-19 samples from the United States, Italy and Spain. Sample material is recorded as cDNA or gDNA derived from T cells, B-cell-depleted T cells, or PBMCs.

In the authors' methods: The assay estimated nucleated cells by amplifying reference gene primers. Assay used: immunoSEQ multiplex PCR; TCRdb lists only in-frame clones, some missing. V and J calls and clone size come straight from that table; D and trimming were deduced from the DNA. The sample carries about 380,000 clones, 90% recorded once. What was sequenced was peripheral blood. The sequence was obtained from a man younger than 30 with active or convalescent COVID-19.

As DNA, the CDR3 is TGTGCCAGCAGTTTGAGCCAGGGTTTTTCACTCGAAGCTTTCTTT. The encoded protein is CASSLSQGFSLEAFF. The chain is built from TRBV28 and TRBJ1-1, with D maybe TRBD1 (5 bases). Germline V gene sequence: CDR1 MDHEN, CDR2 SYDVKM. The CDR3 length is 15 residues. V lost 3 bases to trimming and J lost 8 bases, with 19 bases between them.